The rows below give T cell receptor beta chains drawn from one sample of a study of blood T cell repertoires in COVID-19. Sequenced by immunoSEQ multiplex PCR; TCRdb stores in-frame clones only, minus some. Among about 100,000 clones listed, about nine tenths were seen once. Sequencing was performed on peripheral blood. The receptor set was obtained from a man between 70 and 80 years old with acute or convalescent COVID-19. Both conserved end residues are part of each CDR3. A D gene is named only where the DNA matches it firmly. The size of a clone is reported for some rows only, either as once, few or many, or as a class for expanded clones.

v_gene	d_gene	j_gene	abundance	CDR3nt	CDR3aa
TRBV5-5	-	TRBJ1-6	-	TGTGCCAGCAATGGGGGCTTCTATAATTCACCCCTCCACTTT	CASNGGFYNSPLHF
TRBV11-1	TRBD1	TRBJ2-7	-	TGTGCCAGCAGCTTAGGCAGGGGGCTCTCCGAGCAGTACTTC	CASSLGRGLSEQYF
TRBV19	TRBD1	TRBJ1-5	-	TGTGCCAGTACCAAACAGGGGAACCTCAATCAGCCCCAGCATTTT	CASTKQGNLNQPQHF
TRBV28	TRBD1	TRBJ2-2	once	TGTGCCAGCCGCTATATAGACAGGGGGTACACCGGGGAGCTGTTTTTT	CASRYIDRGYTGELFF
TRBV5-1	TRBD2	TRBJ2-2	-	TGCGCCAGCAGCCCCGGAGCGGGGATAAGCGGGGAGCTGTTTTTT	CASSPGAGISGELFF
TRBV4-3	TRBD1	TRBJ2-1	-	TGCGCCAGCAGCCAGGCGGACAGGGGCTACAATGAGCAGTTCTTC	CASSQADRGYNEQFF
TRBV11-1	TRBD2	TRBJ2-7	-	TGTGCCAGCAGCTCTAGCGGGAAGATCCACGAGCAGTACTTC	CASSSSGKIHEQYF
TRBV7-8	TRBD1	TRBJ1-5	-	TGTGCCAGCAGCTCAACCGGGACAGGAGGCAATCAGCCCCAGCATTTT	CASSSTGTGGNQPQHF
TRBV6-1	-	TRBJ1-5	-	TGTGCCAGCAGTGAATCTGGAGGGGGCAATCAGCCCCAGCATTTT	CASSESGGGNQPQHF
TRBV21-1	-	TRBJ2-2	-	TGTGCCAGCAGCAAAGGGGTGACAGGGAGAGACACCGGGGAGCTGTTTTTT	CASSKGVTGRDTGELFF
TRBV6-5	-	TRBJ2-6	-	TGTGCCAGCAGTTACGGCGCGGGAGGGGCCAACGTCCTGACTTTC	CASSYGAGGANVLTF
TRBV6-5	TRBD2	TRBJ2-7	-	TGTGCCAGCAGTTACTCGCTAGCGGGGACCTACGAGCAGTACTTC	CASSYSLAGTYEQYF
TRBV4-2	TRBD2	TRBJ2-1	once	TGTGCCAGCAGCCAAGAGGGCGGGAGGGCCGTTAATGAGCAGTTCTTC	CASSQEGGRAVNEQFF
TRBV18	TRBD1	TRBJ1-4	-	TGTGCCAGCTCAACCACAGGGGGGGGCATGGAAAAACTGTTTTTT	CASSTTGGGMEKLFF
TRBV7-8	-	TRBJ1-1	-	TGTGCCAGCAGCTTAGGAACCGGCACTGAAGCTTTCTTT	CASSLGTGTEAFF
TRBV6-5	-	TRBJ1-2	-	TGTGCCAGCAGTTCCGGGGGGAGGACCGGTGGCTACACCTTC	CASSSGGRTGGYTF
TRBV11-2	-	TRBJ1-5	-	TGTGCCAGCAGCTTTGGTCAGAATCAGCCCCAGCATTTT	CASSFGQNQPQHF
TRBV14	TRBD1	TRBJ2-7	once	TGTGCCAGCAGCCCCCGCTTTGGACAGGGAATGGATGAGCAGTACTTC	CASSPRFGQGMDEQYF
TRBV6-6	TRBD2	TRBJ2-5	-	TGTGCCAGCAGTCCGACTAGCTGGTACGAGACCCAGTACTTC	CASSPTSWYETQYF
TRBV28	TRBD2	TRBJ2-7	-	TGTGCCAGCAGTTTATTCGGGCCTAGCGGGAGGACCTACGAGCAGTACTTC	CASSLFGPSGRTYEQYF
TRBV6-6	-	TRBJ2-7	-	TGTGCCAGCAGTTACACCCTGGGACAACTCTCCTACGAGCAGTACTTC	CASSYTLGQLSYEQYF
TRBV6-5	-	TRBJ2-1	-	TGTGCCAGCAGATCGACTGGAGTCTACAATGAGCAGTTCTTC	CASRSTGVYNEQFF
TRBV28	-	TRBJ2-6	-	TGTGCCAGCCTTGACAGCTTTAGCTCTGGGGCCAACGTCCTGACTTTC	CASLDSFSSGANVLTF
TRBV7-8	-	TRBJ1-5	few	TGTGCCAGCAGCCTGACGGACGGGGATCAGCCCCAGCATTTT	CASSLTDGDQPQHF
TRBV7-9	-	TRBJ1-1	-	TGTGCCAGCAGCTTTAGAGGTGGGTCTACAACTGAAGCTTTCTTT	CASSFRGGSTTEAFF
TRBV5-6	TRBD1	TRBJ1-6	-	TGTGCCAGCAGCCTTACAGGGGATAATTCACCCCTCCACTTT	CASSLTGDNSPLHF
TRBV6-6	TRBD1	TRBJ1-1	once	TGTGCCAGCAGTACACACAGGGGTTGGACTGAAGCTTTCTTT	CASSTHRGWTEAFF
TRBV7-8	-	TRBJ2-5	-	TGTGCCAGCAGCCAGGTCGGAGTTGCCCAGTACTTC	CASSQVGVAQYF
TRBV28	-	TRBJ1-1	-	TGTGCCAGCAGGTCGGGACAGAACACTGAAGCTTTCTTT	CASRSGQNTEAFF
TRBV10-1	TRBD2	TRBJ2-7	-	TGCGCCAGCAGTCCACTGAGCGGGGGGTCCCACGAGCAGTACTTC	CASSPLSGGSHEQYF
TRBV6-6	TRBD2	TRBJ2-7	-	TGTGCCAGCAGTCCCGGGGTAACTAGCGGGAATAGAGAAGAGCAGTACTTC	CASSPGVTSGNREEQYF
TRBV5-4	TRBD2	TRBJ2-2	-	TGTGCCAGCAGCCGTGGGGAGGGAAGTTGGACCGGGGAGCTGTTTTTT	CASSRGEGSWTGELFF
TRBV12-5	-	TRBJ2-3	-	TGTGCTAGTGGCCCCTCTTTCAGCGGAACAGATACGCAGTATTTT	CASGPSFSGTDTQYF
TRBV27	-	TRBJ1-1	-	TGTGCCAGCAGTTTAGGGAGAAGCACTGAAGCTTTCTTT	CASSLGRSTEAFF
TRBV6-5	-	TRBJ1-1	-	TGTGCCGCAAATAAACAGGGCGGAAGGGAAGCTTTCTTT	CAANKQGGREAFF
TRBV5-5	-	TRBJ1-1	-	TGTGCCAGCAGCCTCAACAGGATGGCTTTCTTT	CASSLNRMAFF
TRBV29-1	TRBD1	TRBJ1-2	-	TGCAGCGTTGGAGCACAGGGGACCCGCTATGGCTACACCTTC	CSVGAQGTRYGYTF
TRBV12-3/TRBV12-4	TRBD1	TRBJ2-7	-	TGTGCCAGCAGACCGGGACAGGGCGAGCAGTACTTC	CASRPGQGEQYF
TRBV4-2	-	TRBJ1-3	-	TGTGCCAGCAGCCAAAGGGGGGGAAACACCATATATTTT	CASSQRGGNTIYF
TRBV6-5	TRBD1	TRBJ1-1	-	TGTGCCAGCAGTCGCTACAGGGGGACTGAAGCTTTCTTT	CASSRYRGTEAFF
TRBV15	-	TRBJ1-3	-	TGTGCCACCAGCAGAGATGTCAGGGACTCAATCCGCTCTGGAAACACCATATATTTT	CATSRDVRDSIRSGNTIYF
TRBV11-2	-	TRBJ2-7	-	TGTGCCAGCAGCCCTGGGTCGGGGGAGCAGTACTTC	CASSPGSGEQYF
TRBV4-1	TRBD1	TRBJ2-1	once	TGCGCCAGCAGCCAAGGCCCGGACAGGGGTTTAATCAATGAGCAGTTCTTC	CASSQGPDRGLINEQFF
TRBV11-2	TRBD1	TRBJ1-1	-	TGTGCCAGCAGCTCCCTTACAGGGGCTCGGAACACTGAAGCTTTCTTT	CASSSLTGARNTEAFF
TRBV3-1/TRBV3-2	TRBD2	TRBJ2-7	-	TGTGCCAGCAGCCAGGGGGGGGTGCAGTACTTC	CASSQGGVQYF